This TCR beta chain was captured by sequencing in a study of T cell responses to AZD1222 COVID-19 vaccine. Study context: Recipients boosted at about 4 weeks or about 12 weeks are pooled.

General study results and limits: Reports say nearly half of spike-specific TCRs go after unmutated variant regions. It was only six AZD1222 recipients who were seropositive at baseline. In all cases, repertoires were sampled only after the peak T cell response.

Trimming left V 3 bases short and J 0 bases short, with 12 bases between. Germline loops: CDR1 SGHRS, CDR2 YFSETQ. The CDR3 spans 16 residues. Assay: immunoSEQ multiplex PCR; the TCRdb copy retains only in-frame clones and omits some. The repertoire has tens of thousands of clones, about 92% of them found once; the top ten carry roughly 5.2%. In the case of this clone: Its antigen is not known.

This TCR was recovered from an adult in good health. J is TRBJ1-4 and V is TRBV5-1; TRBD1 is a possible D gene (5 bases). The sequencing used peripheral blood, collected on day 0 of AZD1222 vaccination. CDR3 nucleotides: TGCGCCAGCAGCTCATCTGGGGCCACAACTAATGAAAAACTGTTTTTT. Its protein is CASSSSGATTNEKLFF.